These 17 T cell receptor beta chains were sequenced from one sample in a study of blood T cells in healthy people across ages. A second PCR, run for about 6 to 11 cycles, used a sample-barcoded 5' primer plus a J-beta primer mix. One entry per CDR3 protein, called by TCRdb with MiXCR from the 5' RACE reads. The data hold just over 1 million distinct CDR3 sequences, with 40% to 50% observed a single time. The specimen was blood. The receptors here all came from a woman aged 60-75 years in good health.

This clonotype appeared a few times. The chain is built from TRBV2 and TRBJ2-4; D not certain. The CDR3 length is 14 residues. The ends were cut back, 6 bases at V and 2 bases at J, with 11 bases in the middle. Germline V CDR1 and CDR2: SNHLY, FYNNEI. Written as DNA, the CDR3 is TGTGCCAGCAGCCTCGAGTGGTCCAAAAACATTCAGTACTTC. It translates to CASSLEWSKNIQYF.

The chain's CDR3 is CSGIPMDILSTDTQYF. The CDR3 region has the DNA TGCAGTGGGATCCCAATGGATATACTCAGCACAGATACGCAGTATTTT. The gene calls are TRBV20-1 and TRBJ2-3; D not certain. The CDR3 is 16 amino acids. Germline V CDR1 and CDR2: DFQATT, SNEGSKA (reference sequence). V was pared by 7 bases and J by 0 bases, with 20 bases between.

The J gene is TRBJ2-7, the V gene TRBV6-2 or TRBV6-3; D tentatively reads TRBD1 or TRBD2 (5 bases each). V was clipped by 5 bases and J by 5 bases, with 13 bases between them. Germline V gene lookup returns CDR1 MNHEY and CDR2 SVGEGT. CDR3 size: 13 residues. This CDR3 is CASSATRGNEQYF. In nucleotides, the CDR3 is TGTGCCAGCAGTGCTACTAGGGGTAACGAGCAGTACTTC.

Points on this clonotype: At one end the junction does not follow the germline gene, possibly because of a read error. The chain recombines TRBV12-3 or TRBV12-4 with TRBJ2-5; 7 positions match TRBD2. The CDR3 runs to 11 residues. In DNA form, the CDR3 reads TGTGCCAGCAGCGTGGGAGGGACCCCGTACTTC. Its translation: CASSVGGTPYF.

This clonotype has just a few counts. This chain uses TRBV2 with TRBJ2-7; 8 bases match TRBD2. CDR3 size: 14 residues. Germline assignment: CDR1 SNHLY and CDR2 FYNNEI. V lost 4 bases, J lost 6 bases, and 8 bases stayed unmatched. The CDR3 DNA reads as TGTGCCAGCAGTGCCCGCAGCGCGGGGGGCGAGCAGTACTTC. Translated, it gives CASSARSAGGEQYF. Variable domain in full (rest from reference TRBV2 and TRBJ2-7): EPEVTQTPSHQVTQMGQEVILRCVPISNHLYFYWYRQILGQKVEFLVSFYNNEISEKSEIFDDQFSVERPDGSNFTLKIRSTKLEDSAMYFCASSARSAGGEQYFGPGTRLTVT.

The gene calls are TRBV20-1 and TRBJ2-5; D ambiguous. The last part of the DNA fits TRBJ2-7 better; the J call may be wrong. The germline gives CDR1 DFQATT, CDR2 SNEGSKA (reference sequence). The CDR3 loop spans 13 amino acids. CDR3 nucleotides: TGCAGTCCATACCTGGGGTTGCTGGACGAGCAGTACTTC. Encoded protein: CSPYLGLLDEQYF.

This clonotype was seen only a few times. The V gene is TRBV2, the J gene TRBJ2-1; D might be TRBD1 (8 bases). The germline V gene has CDR1 SNHLY and CDR2 FYNNEI. The CDR3 runs 16 residues. Deletions cut 8 bases from V and 6 bases from J, with 23 bases between. The CDR3, as DNA: TGTGCCAGCGGGGGGGGGTGGACAGGGATTTTCAATGAGCAGTTCTTC. Encoded protein: CASGGGWTGIFNEQFF.

This rearrangement joins TRBV7-9 to TRBJ2-3; TRBD1 agrees at 8 bases. The CDR3 has 13 residues. CDR1 and CDR2 from the germline V gene are SEHNR and FQNEAQ (reference sequence). Unmatched junction bases numbered 2, after V lost 5 bases and J lost 4 bases. CDR3 in amino acids: CASSRTGPDTQYF. The CDR3 DNA follows: TGTGCCAGCAGCCGGACAGGGCCAGATACGCAGTATTTT.

This clonotype has more than one count but fewer than ten. The V call is TRBV27, the J call TRBJ2-4; weak D call: TRBD1 (6 bases). There are 16 residues in the CDR3. Germline CDR1 MNHEY, CDR2 SMNVEV (reference sequence). Between the trimmed V and J ends, which lost 5 bases and 9 bases, there was a span of 23 bases. The CDR3 loop reads CASSAQGQRSESIQYF. CDR3 in DNA: TGTGCCAGCAGTGCCCAAGGACAGCGAAGTGAAAGCATTCAGTACTTC.

This chain uses TRBV7-2 with TRBJ2-1; unclear D gene. Trimming stripped 0 bases from V and 3 bases from J, with 12 bases between. The V gene's germline CDR1 is SGHTA and CDR2 FQGNSA. The CDR3 length is 16 residues. Here the CDR3 reads CASSLAGVGLYNEQFF. DNA for the CDR3: TGTGCCAGCAGCTTAGCTGGGGTAGGTCTCTACAATGAGCAGTTCTTC.

The chain recombines TRBV20-1 with TRBJ2-1, with TRBD2 matching over 9 bases. The CDR3 loop spans 14 amino acids. The germline gives CDR1 DFQATT, CDR2 SNEGSKA (reference sequence). The J segment lost 8 bases and the V segment lost 3 bases, leaving 8 bases of the junction unmatched. The CDR3 loop reads CSARREGQGDEQFF. The CDR3, as DNA: TGCAGTGCTAGGCGGGAGGGCCAGGGGGATGAGCAGTTCTTC.

J is TRBJ2-4 and V is TRBV29-1, with D maybe TRBD1 (6 bases). The closer fit of TRBJ2-5 to the DNA end suggests the J call may be wrong. The CDR3 totals 18 residues. Germline assignment: CDR1 SQVTM and CDR2 ANQGSEA. The CDR3 reads CSVDRSMVAGTIQETQYF. In DNA, the CDR3 is TGCAGCGTTGATCGTAGCATGGTTGCCGGGACAATACAAGAGACCCAGTACTTC.

The chain is built from TRBV11-2 and TRBJ2-1, with D uncertain. The V and J ends lost 1 base and 12 bases respectively, with 13 bases between them. The V gene's germline CDR1 is SGHAT and CDR2 FQNNGV. The CDR3 consists of 13 residues. CDR3 region: CASSLAPLEAQFF. The CDR3 DNA is TGTGCCAGCAGCTTAGCCCCCCTAGAGGCGCAGTTCTTC.

This clonotype has only a few counts. This chain uses TRBV20-1 with TRBJ2-3; D might be TRBD1 (5 bases). The CDR3 runs to 17 residues. Per germline, CDR1 DFQATT and CDR2 SNEGSKA (reference sequence). Deletions cut 0 bases from V and 2 bases from J, with 18 bases between. The CDR3 DNA follows: TGCAGTGCTAGAGATGTCCAGGGTAATCAGAACACAGATACGCAGTATTTT. Translation: CSARDVQGNQNTDTQYF.

The chain joins TRBV29-1 to TRBJ2-1; D might be TRBD2 (6 bases). The CDR3 runs to 18 residues. V was trimmed by 5 bases and J by 0 bases, leaving 23 bases between them. CDR1 is SQVTM, CDR2 ANQGSEA, per germline. The CDR3 here is CSVTVGGIARFSYNEQFF. For the CDR3, the DNA is TGCAGCGTTACCGTCGGGGGTATAGCTAGGTTCTCCTACAATGAGCAGTTCTTC.

V and J are TRBV4-2 and TRBJ2-2; 7 bases are shared with TRBD2. CDR1 and CDR2 from the germline V gene are LGHNA and YNFKEQ. With 4 bases clipped from V and 5 bases from J, the junction kept 7 bases outside the gene matches. The CDR3 runs to 15 residues. CDR3: CASSPLAGDTGELFF. The CDR3, as DNA: TGTGCCAGCAGCCCCCTGGCGGGAGATACCGGGGAGCTGTTTTTT.

Of note for this clonotype: This sequence may be a read error, since a much larger clone differs from it by one base. V and J are TRBV9 and TRBJ2-3; no reliable D call. Trimming cost V 0 bases and J 0 bases, with 2 bases left between them. Germline V gene sequence: CDR1 SGDLS, CDR2 YYNGEE. The CDR3 length is 13 residues. CDR3 DNA sequence: TGTGCCAGCAGCGTAGAAAGCACAGATACGCAGTATTTT. Its translation is CASSVESTDTQYF.